Given below is one T cell receptor (beta chain) in context. Its antigen remains unknown. This sample is part of a study of regulatory T cells in long-lasting Graves disease. Whole-study findings and limits: Investigators studied peripheral blood only, not thyroid tissue. Among samples with persistent disease, TRBV28, TRBJ1-2 and TRBJ2-5 were favored. With approximately 2,800 shared public clonotypes, persistent patients exceeded new patients, who shared roughly 920.

Building the TCR beta libraries relied on iRepertoire HTBI primers, and CDR3 regions underwent Arm-PCR. A single record per CDR3 protein comes from TCRdb applying MiXCR to the multiplex PCR reads. Of roughly 700,000 distinct CDR3 sequences in the sample, around 30% were seen once. Deletions cut 1 base from V and 7 bases from J, with 16 bases between. The CDR3 has 14 residues. Germline loops: CDR1 DFQATT, CDR2 SNEGSKA (reference sequence). Time point reported: persistent/refractory GD, antithyroid drugs over 5 years with positive TRAb. PBMC-extracted RNA yielded the TCR library. The TCR comes from a female donor with Graves disease. J is TRBJ2-5 and V is TRBV20-1; possibly TRBD2 for D (6 bases). This sample comprised peripheral blood mononuclear cells (PBMCs), obtained when the disease was refractory, from a patient treated with antithyroid drugs. CDR3 in DNA: TGCAGTGCTAGAGTGGGGGACTTCGGTGCGACCCAGTACTTC. As protein: CSARVGDFGATQYF.